Reported below is one TCR beta chain. Its target is unknown. The data originate from a study of vaccination and CD4 T cells after COVID-19. Study-level background: Cellular stimulation was performed using overlapping spike peptides derived from SARS-CoV-2, HCoV-NL63, HCoV-OC43 and HCoV-229E.

V lost 6 bases to trimming and J lost 8 bases; unmatched junction nucleotides: 7. CDR1 and CDR2 (germline): MNHEY, SMNVEV (reference sequence). The length of the CDR3 is 14 residues. Cultured CD4+ T cell DNA was sequenced using the Oncomine TCR Beta short-read assay. MiXCR was run by TCRdb on the PCR reads, yielding one entry per CDR3 protein. This sample has just over 15,000 distinct CDR3 sequences, with approximately 71% found just once. Treatment specified: roughly ten-day PBMC culture with coronavirus spike peptide pools or control peptides (ViraFEST assay). This rearrangement joins TRBV27 to TRBJ1-6; 7 bases agree with TRBD1. Source material: CD4+ T cells from blood, cultured in vitro. The receptor was isolated from a human donor who had recovered from COVID-19. The DNA of the CDR3 is TGTGCCAGCAGCGTGGGACAGCTATATTCACCCCTCCACTTT. Translation gives CASSVGQLYSPLHF.